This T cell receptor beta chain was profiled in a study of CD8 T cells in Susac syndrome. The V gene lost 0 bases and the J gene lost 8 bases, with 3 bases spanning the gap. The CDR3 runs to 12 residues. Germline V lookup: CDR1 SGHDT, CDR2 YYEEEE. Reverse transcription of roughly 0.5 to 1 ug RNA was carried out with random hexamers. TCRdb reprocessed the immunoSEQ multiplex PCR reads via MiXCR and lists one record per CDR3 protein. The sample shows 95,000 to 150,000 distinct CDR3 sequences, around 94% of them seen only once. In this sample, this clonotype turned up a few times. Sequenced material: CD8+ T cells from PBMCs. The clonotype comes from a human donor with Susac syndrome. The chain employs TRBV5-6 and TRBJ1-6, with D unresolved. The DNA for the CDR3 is TGTGCCAGCAGCTTGGGGTATTCACCCCTCCACTTT. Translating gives CASSLGYSPLHF. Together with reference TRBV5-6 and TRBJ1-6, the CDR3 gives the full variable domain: DAGVTQSPTHLIKTRGQQVTLRCSPKSGHDTVSWYQQALGQGPQFIFQYYEEEERQRGNFPDRFSGHQFPNYSSELNVNALLLGDSALYLCASSLGYSPLHFGNGTRLTVT.